Shown below are 27 T cell receptor beta chains from a single sample sequenced in a study of CD8 T cells in Susac syndrome. Random hexamers primed reverse transcription of about 0.45 to 1 ug RNA. MiXCR, run by TCRdb on the immunoSEQ multiplex PCR reads, gives a single entry per CDR3 protein. The sample lists 250,000 to 300,000 distinct CDR3 sequences, about 89% occurring once. Sequenced: CD8+ T cells from PBMCs. The receptor source for this set is a human donor with multiple sclerosis.

The chain carries TRBV20-1 and TRBJ2-7; the D is unclear. V was cut by 4 bases and J by 0 bases, with 19 bases left in between. The CDR3 runs 16 residues. Germline CDR1 is DFQATT and CDR2 is SNEGSKA (reference sequence). The CDR3 loop reads CSAIDTSGEVSYEQYF. The DNA for the CDR3 is TGCAGTGCTATCGACACGTCCGGAGAGGTCTCCTACGAGCAGTACTTC.

The J gene is TRBJ2-2, the V gene TRBV20-1; 12 bases map to TRBD2. J was trimmed by 4 bases and V by 6 bases; bases with no gene match: 12. The CDR3 has 17 amino acids. Per the germline V gene, CDR1 is DFQATT and CDR2 is SNEGSKA (reference sequence). In DNA, the CDR3 is TGCAGTGCAAAACCTAGCGGGAGGGCCAGTAGCACCGGGGAGCTGTTTTTT. Protein: CSAKPSGRASSTGELFF.

This clonotype was picked up one time. The chain links TRBV5-5 to TRBJ2-7, with D possibly TRBD2 on 5 matching bases. CDR1 SGHKS and CDR2 YYEKEE come from the germline V gene (reference sequence). With 0 bases removed from V and 4 bases from J, the gap between germline ends came to 14 bases. This CDR3 spans 15 amino acids. The CDR3 coding sequence is TGTGCCAGCAGCTTGGAAAGCGGTTCCACGTACGAGCAGTACTTC. This gives the protein CASSLESGSTYEQYF.

The rearrangement links TRBV6-1 to TRBJ1-2, with TRBD1 matching 10 bases. Germline CDR1 is MNHNS and CDR2 is SASEGT. CDR3 size: 15 residues. V shed 4 bases and J 2 bases; nucleotides not matched to a gene: 4. CDR3 in DNA: TGTGCCAGCAGTGCCGGGACAGGGGTGAACTATGGCTACACCTTC. Amino acids: CASSAGTGVNYGYTF.

V and J are TRBV4-3 and TRBJ2-2; 8 bases map to TRBD2. Germline CDR1 reads LGHNA; CDR2 reads YSLEER. J gave up 1 base and V 0 bases, and 16 bases lay outside the gene matches. The CDR3 runs to 21 residues. CDR3 residues: CASSQDYRSGGGLGNTGELFF. Here the CDR3 DNA reads TGCGCCAGCAGCCAAGATTATCGGAGCGGGGGAGGTTTGGGGAACACCGGGGAGCTGTTTTTT.

This clonotype was seen once. One junction end disagrees with the germline gene, perhaps due to a read error. The chain combines TRBV28 with TRBJ2-4, with D possibly matching TRBD2 (6 bases). Germline CDR1 MDHEN, CDR2 SYDVKM. The CDR3 runs to 12 residues. The CDR3 sequence: CASRIRDGSWDF. CDR3 coding DNA: TGTGCCAGCAGAATTCGCGACGGGAGTTGGGACTTC.

This chain uses TRBV19 with TRBJ2-7; perhaps TRBD2 as D (6 bases). Germline-derived CDR1 and CDR2 are LNHDA and SQIVND (reference sequence). This CDR3 contains 13 residues. V was pared by 5 bases and J by 3 bases, with 11 bases between. The CDR3, as DNA: TGTGCCAGTAGTTCCGGGGGAAACTACGAGCAGTACTTC. Its translation is CASSSGGNYEQYF.

This sequence joins TRBV2 and TRBJ1-1; no definite D call. V was cut by 6 bases and J by 2 bases, with 19 bases left in between. The CDR3 has 16 residues. Germline CDR1 and CDR2: SNHLY and FYNNEI. The CDR3 DNA is TGTGCCAGCAGCCCTTGGGGAAGGTCTACAAACACTGAAGCTTTCTTT. As protein: CASSPWGRSTNTEAFF.

This chain uses TRBV4-3 with TRBJ2-1; D gene ambiguous. The CDR3 length is 13 residues. Germline loops: CDR1 LGHNA, CDR2 YSLEER. Trimming stripped 4 bases from V and 5 bases from J, with 9 bases between. The CDR3 DNA reads as TGCGCCAGCAGCCCGGACCTTGACAATGAGCAGTTCTTC. It translates to CASSPDLDNEQFF.

The chain has TRBV4-2 and TRBJ2-5; TRBD2 matches 13 bases. The CDR3 is 15 residues long. In germline, CDR1 is LGHNA, CDR2 YNFKEQ. Germline trimming cut 1 base from V and 6 bases from J; bases unmatched to any gene: 2. The CDR3, as DNA: TGTGCCAGCAGCCAAGGACTAGCGGGAGGACAGACCCAGTACTTC. Translated: CASSQGLAGGQTQYF.

The chain employs TRBV7-9 and TRBJ1-2, with D hard to call. This CDR3 region has 14 residues. Germline CDR1 is SEHNR and CDR2 is FQNEAQ (reference sequence). V lost 1 base to trimming and J lost 4 bases, with 10 bases between them. In DNA, the CDR3 is TGTGCCAGCAGCTTAGAGGAAACAGCCTATGGCTACACCTTC. This codes for CASSLEETAYGYTF.

The genes are TRBV9 and TRBJ2-2; a possible D gene is TRBD2 (5 bases). The V end was cut by 4 bases, the J end by 8 bases, with 15 bases between. Germline CDR1 is SGDLS and CDR2 is YYNGEE. This CDR3 region has 14 residues. In DNA, the CDR3 is TGTGCCAGCAGCCAGGACTCTTTAGGTGGGGAGCTGTTTTTT. It encodes CASSQDSLGGELFF.

This chain connects TRBV7-6 to TRBJ2-1; the D gene is possibly TRBD2 (6 bases). CDR3 length equals 14 residues. CDR1 is SGHVS and CDR2 is FNYEAQ in the germline V gene. V was clipped by 3 bases and J by 5 bases, with 11 bases between them. DNA of the CDR3: TGTGCCAGCAGCTTTTCTAGCGCGGACAATGAGCAGTTCTTC. Protein: CASSFSSADNEQFF.

J is TRBJ2-3 and V is TRBV6-2 or TRBV6-3; maybe TRBD1 (5 bases). Between the trimmed V and J ends, which lost 2 bases and 4 bases, there was a span of 16 bases. The CDR3 is 16 residues long. Germline CDR1 reads MNHEY; CDR2 reads SVGEGT. CDR3 region: CASSYHPTGLADTQYF. The CDR3, as DNA: TGTGCCAGCAGTTACCACCCAACAGGCTTAGCAGATACGCAGTATTTT.

The chain links TRBV4-3 to TRBJ1-4; 8 bases line up with TRBD1. V dropped 1 base and J dropped 10; count of bases not matched to a gene: 8. The CDR3 is 15 amino acids. CDR1 LGHNA and CDR2 YSLEER come from the germline V gene. CDR3 region: CASSQARTGFGKLFF. DNA for the CDR3: TGCGCCAGCAGCCAAGCTCGGACAGGGTTCGGAAAACTGTTTTTT.

The gene calls are TRBV9 and TRBJ2-7; the D gene could be TRBD1 or TRBD2 (5 bases each). CDR1 is SGDLS, CDR2 YYNGEE, per germline. Deletions cut 3 bases from V and 5 bases from J, with 18 bases between. The CDR3 runs 15 residues. The CDR3 DNA sequence: TGTGCCAGCAGCGCAGGTTGGGGGAATGGAAACGAGCAGTACTTC. Its translation: CASSAGWGNGNEQYF.

This clonotype turned up a few times. The rearrangement uses TRBV6-4 and TRBJ1-1; 7 nucleotides agree with TRBD1. From germline, CDR1 is MRHNA and CDR2 SNTAGT. The CDR3 is 14 amino acids. V shed 8 bases, J shed 6 bases, and the junction held 12 bases outside the gene matches. The CDR3 sequence: CASGVTGPSPEAFF. CDR3 sequence (DNA): TGTGCCAGCGGAGTGACAGGGCCCTCCCCTGAAGCTTTCTTT.

The chain couples TRBV27 to TRBJ1-2; TRBD1 aligns across 9 bases. Losses at the gene ends were 8 bases for V and 4 bases for J; bases not matched to a gene: 11. Germline V CDR1 and CDR2: MNHEY, SMNVEV (reference sequence). The CDR3 has 15 residues. The CDR3 coding sequence is TGTGCCAGCTCGGCGGGGACAGGGCATAGCTATGGCTACACCTTC. Its protein product is CASSAGTGHSYGYTF.

This chain joins TRBV20-1 and TRBJ2-3; TRBD2 matches 10 bases. V lost 1 base and J lost 5; bases outside the gene matches: 6. The length of the CDR3 is 15 residues. CDR1 is DFQATT and CDR2 is SNEGSKA in the germline V gene (reference sequence). Here the CDR3 reads CSARGLGLAEDTQYF. In DNA form, the CDR3 reads TGCAGTGCTAGAGGACTAGGACTAGCGGAAGATACGCAGTATTTT.

As DNA, the CDR3 is TGTGCCAGCAGCTACAGCGACGAGCAGTACTTC. Its protein product is CASSYSDEQYF. V is TRBV7-9 and J is TRBJ2-7; D unclear. With 4 bases removed from V and 5 bases from J, the gap between germline ends came to 6 bases. Germline V CDR1 and CDR2: SEHNR, FQNEAQ (reference sequence). The CDR3 has 11 residues.

The chain uses TRBV30 and TRBJ2-1, with unresolved D. Trimming removed 3 bases at V and 4 bases at J, with 7 bases between. The CDR3 length is 12 residues. The germline CDR1 and CDR2 sequences are GTSNPN and SVGIG (reference sequence). The CDR3 coding sequence is TGTGCCTGGAGGTCAGGATACAATGAGCAGTTCTTC. Protein product: CAWRSGYNEQFF.

CDR3 residues: CASRESLAGGPRIQGNEQFF. The CDR3 nucleotides are TGTGCCAGCAGGGAGAGTCTAGCGGGAGGTCCTAGGATACAGGGCAATGAGCAGTTCTTC. The chain links TRBV13 to TRBJ2-1; TRBD2 matches 11 bases. With V trimmed by 6 bases and J by 6 bases, 22 bases remained unmatched. This CDR3 region has 20 residues. CDR1 PRHDT and CDR2 FYEKMQ come from the germline V gene (reference sequence).

The CDR3, as DNA: TGTGCCAGCAGTCCGGGGACTAGTAAGCAGTTCTTC. This gives the protein CASSPGTSKQFF. The rearrangement links TRBV27 to TRBJ2-1, with TRBD2 matching over 8 bases. The V segment lost 5 bases and the J segment 11 bases; nucleotides outside the gene matches: 5. This CDR3 region has 12 residues. Germline CDR1 is MNHEY and CDR2 is SMNVEV (reference sequence).

The chain employs TRBV29-1 and TRBJ2-7; 7 nucleotides match TRBD1. J was trimmed by 5 bases and V by 2 bases; bases with no gene match: 15. CDR3 length equals 16 residues. Per germline, CDR1 SQVTM and CDR2 ANQGSEA. The CDR3, as DNA: TGCAGCGTTGAACCCTTGGGACCCCGGGACAGCCACGAGCAGTACTTC. Translation: CSVEPLGPRDSHEQYF.

V usage is TRBV2 and J usage is TRBJ2-2; 10 bases line up with TRBD2. V trimming: 3 bases; J trimming: 1 base; junction bases outside the gene matches: 5. Germline loops: CDR1 SNHLY, CDR2 FYNNEI. This CDR3 has 17 amino acids. CDR3 coding DNA: TGTGCCAGCAGTGATCTCCAGCGGGAGGGGAACACCGGGGAGCTGTTTTTT. This gives the protein CASSDLQREGNTGELFF.

This clonotype was seen a handful of times. The V and J genes are TRBV7-9 and TRBJ2-7, with 10 nucleotides matching TRBD1. This CDR3 comprises 14 residues. Germline V gene data show CDR1 as SEHNR and CDR2 as FQNEAQ (reference sequence). V lost 6 bases, J lost 4 bases, and 6 bases stayed unmatched. CDR3 region: CASSPTGGGYEQYF. Written as DNA, the CDR3 is TGTGCCAGCAGTCCGACAGGGGGCGGGTACGAGCAGTACTTC.

The chain is built from TRBV12-3 or TRBV12-4 and TRBJ1-1; D gene unclear. With 2 bases removed from V and 5 bases from J, the gap between germline ends came to 18 bases. CDR3 length: 16 residues. The CDR3 DNA reads as TGTGCCAGCAGTTTAATTTCCCTGGGTGGGAGGACTGAAGCTTTCTTT. This codes for CASSLISLGGRTEAFF.